This TCR beta chain appears in the sequencing data of a study of molecular identifiers for immune sequencing clone quantification (dated by TCRdb to 2016 to 2018). Context from the whole study: For a replicate experiment, RNA from 20,000 or 100,000 naive CD8 T cells was divided into five aliquots, and four of the five aliquots were sequenced. This methods study benchmarked molecular-identifier clustering-based TCR repertoire sequencing (MIDCIRS) and TCR RNA copy counting, using CD8 T cells to do so.

Libraries of naive CD8 T cells were built from anywhere between about 17,000 and 1,000,000 sorted cells, with 10%, 30% or 50% of the purified RNA used. Naive CD8 T cells were FACS-sorted as CD8+CD4-CCR7+CD45RA+ on a BD FACSAria II into RLT Plus buffer. To test detection sensitivity, Jurkat RNA equal to around nine TCR copies was added to samples of roughly 17,000-1,100,000 naive CD8 T cells. CD8 T cells were enriched using RosetteSep CD8+ T Cell Enrichment Cocktail and Ficoll-Paque, and the enriched cells then underwent ACK red cell lysis. CDR1 and CDR2, per the germline V gene (reference sequence), are LGHDT and YNNKEL. V and J are truncated by 0 bases and 5 bases respectively, leaving an intervening sequence of 14 bases. Measured from the cysteine to the phenylalanine, the CDR3 is 15 residues long. The entry retains the CDR3 DNA only, 45 bases that are in frame from base 1. Libraries were made using PCR. The instrument given in TCRdb is NextSeq 500. Bulk TCR libraries were made following a previously described method, with the TCR primers given in Table S5. Total RNA was purified with the Qiagen AllPrep DNA/RNA kit. Before analysis, reads from multiple sequencing runs of one library were combined. Turning to the authors' computational methods: Reads were retained only if an exact TCR constant sequence was present, and the retained reads were trimmed to 150 nt and grouped according to their 12-nt molecular barcodes. Reads in each barcode group were sub-clustered using a 15% Levenshtein threshold, and a quality-weighted consensus sequence was built for each RNA molecule. Non-functional sequences were filtered out, along with any lower-count sequence sitting one edit away from another sequence. Based on a fit of two negative binomial distributions, barcode sub-clusters having less than 20% of the maximum read count were discarded. TCRdb trimmed public reads at Q25 via fastp, called clones via MiXCR and kept in-frame beta chains. Rows are combined by CDR3 protein, so each entry shows the most common genes and DNA. TCRdb's processing, not the authors' own work, is the source of the V and J calls. The sample yields about 510,000 distinct CDR3 sequences; about 25% were counted once. Around 0.79% of the sample is in the top ten clones.

What the authors observed across the whole study: Identical TCR molecules sharing a barcode could cause highly expanded clone sizes to be underestimated. Modeling estimated about three recovered TCR RNA copies per cell, compared with about 10 by digital PCR, which implies around 33% capture efficiency. In CMV-specific effector cells, over 97% of molecules were held by clones above 20 RNA copies, whereas under 1% of molecules were held by such clones in naive cells. The naive libraries included spiked-in Jurkat TCR RNA (roughly 9 copies' worth), and this RNA is not part of the donor repertoire. A single cell's worth of spiked-in Jurkat TCR RNA was reported detectable even among 750,000 to 1,000,000 naive CD8 T cells. Without barcode sub-clustering, chimeric consensus sequences inflated TCR diversity; chimeras reached as high as 47%.

This clonotype has only a few counts. No cognate antigen has been identified for it. The sample holds no much larger clone one base away, and base qualities are not on file. Sequencing input: naive CD8+ T cells from blood, with Jurkat cell RNA spiked in. This specimen's cell subset or site label, interpreted: FACS-sorted CD8+CD4-CCR7+CD45RA+ naive T cells. This receptor chain uses TRBV3-1 and TRBJ2-7, and TRBD2 may be the D gene, going by 6 matching bases. This receptor was identified in a human donor in good health. Some libraries in this study had Jurkat cell RNA spiked in. For the CDR3, the sequence is CASSQELGGRDEQYF. The sequenced DNA is TGTGCCAGCAGCCAAGAATTGGGGGGACGGGACGAGCAGTACTTC.